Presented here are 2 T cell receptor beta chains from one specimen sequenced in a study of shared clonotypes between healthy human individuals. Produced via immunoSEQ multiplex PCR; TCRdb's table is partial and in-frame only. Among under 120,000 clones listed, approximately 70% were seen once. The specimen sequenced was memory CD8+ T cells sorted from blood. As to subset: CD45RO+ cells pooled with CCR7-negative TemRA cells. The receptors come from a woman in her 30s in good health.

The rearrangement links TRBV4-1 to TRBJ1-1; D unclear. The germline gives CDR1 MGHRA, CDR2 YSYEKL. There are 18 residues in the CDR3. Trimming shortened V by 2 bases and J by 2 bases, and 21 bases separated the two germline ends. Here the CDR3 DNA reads TGCGCCAGCAGCCAATTACGTGATTATGCACGTCGTAACACTGAAGCTTTCTTT. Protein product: CASSQLRDYARRNTEAFF.

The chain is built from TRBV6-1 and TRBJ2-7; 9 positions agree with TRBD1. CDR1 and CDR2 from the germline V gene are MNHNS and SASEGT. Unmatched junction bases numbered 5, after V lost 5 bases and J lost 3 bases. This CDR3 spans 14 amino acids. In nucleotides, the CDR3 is TGTGCCAGCAGTAATTCGGGACAGGGCTACGAGCAGTACTTC. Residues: CASSNSGQGYEQYF.